What follows are 27 T cell receptor beta chains derived from one specimen sequenced in a study of control samples from healthy donors and cancer patients. The protocol was immunoSEQ multiplex PCR, while the TCRdb copy is restricted to in-frame clones and leaves out a portion. The sample gives roughly 170,000 clones, more than 85% of which show up once; around 2% is in the top ten. The source material was blood. These receptors originate from a woman aged 40-49 years in good health.

Note on this clone: Other DNA sequences within the sample encode an identical CDR3. J is TRBJ2-3 and V is TRBV6-1, with 11 bases matching TRBD2. Germline assignment: CDR1 MNHNS and CDR2 SASEGT. This CDR3 has 16 amino acids. The V segment lost 2 bases and the J segment 1 base; nucleotides outside the gene matches: 2. CDR3 nucleotide sequence: TGTGCCAGCAGTGAAACACTAGCGGGGGGCACAGATACGCAGTATTTT. Translation gives CASSETLAGGTDTQYF.

The V call is TRBV6-1, the J call TRBJ2-5; 7 bases line up with TRBD1. CDR1 and CDR2 from the germline V gene are MNHNS and SASEGT. J gave up 2 bases and V 3 bases, and 3 bases lay outside the gene matches. CDR3 length: 14 amino acids. The CDR3 nucleotides read TGTGCCAGCAGTGATGGGACAGATCAAGAGACCCAGTACTTC. It encodes CASSDGTDQETQYF.

The rearrangement uses TRBV6-5 and TRBJ2-7, with D possibly being TRBD1 or TRBD2 (5 bases each). The germline V gene encodes CDR1 MNHEY and CDR2 SVGAGI. V was clipped by 6 bases and J by 0 bases, with 12 bases between them. This CDR3 is 14 amino acids long. The CDR3 loop is CASRKSGTSYEQYF. In DNA form, the CDR3 reads TGTGCCAGCAGAAAATCCGGGACCTCCTACGAGCAGTACTTC.

This clone has just a few counts. This rearrangement joins TRBV13 to TRBJ1-1; 7 bases agree with TRBD1. The germline CDR1 and CDR2 sequences are PRHDT and FYEKMQ (reference sequence). V lost 5 bases and J lost 3; bases outside the gene matches: 9. The CDR3 is 15 residues long. The CDR3 nucleotides are TGTGCCAGCAGCCAAATGACAGGGAGATACACTGAAGCTTTCTTT. Protein sequence: CASSQMTGRYTEAFF.

The chain couples TRBV4-1 to TRBJ2-1; D gene uncertain. Germline V gene sequence: CDR1 MGHRA, CDR2 YSYEKL. The CDR3 consists of 14 residues. V gave up 1 base and J gave up 5 bases, with 9 bases separating them. The CDR3 spells CASSQGLGDNEQFF. DNA of the CDR3: TGCGCCAGCAGCCAAGGGCTCGGCGACAATGAGCAGTTCTTC.

With regard to this clone: Other DNA variants within this sample encode the same CDR3. This rearrangement joins TRBV7-3 to TRBJ2-6; unclear D gene. Looked up from germline, CDR1 is SGHTA and CDR2 is FQGTGA. V lost 1 base and J lost 2, with 3 bases in between. CDR3 size: 14 residues. DNA of the CDR3: TGTGCCAGCAGCTTAAATCCTGGGGCCAACGTCCTGACTTTC. The encoded protein is CASSLNPGANVLTF.

The J gene is TRBJ1-4, the V gene TRBV7-9; no clear D. V was pared by 1 base and J by 4 bases, with 13 bases between. Germline CDR1 is SEHNR and CDR2 is FQNEAQ (reference sequence). The length of the CDR3 is 16 residues. CDR3 loop: CASSLDSRARNEKLFF. The CDR3 DNA follows: TGTGCCAGCAGCTTAGATTCAAGGGCTCGTAATGAAAAACTGTTTTTT.

The chain joins TRBV12-5 to TRBJ1-2; unclear D gene. The V gene's germline CDR1 is LGHNT and CDR2 FRNRAP. Between the trimmed V and J ends, which lost 1 base and 2 bases, there was a span of 8 bases. The CDR3 runs to 14 residues. CDR3: CASGLGAVNYGYTF. In DNA form, the CDR3 reads TGTGCTAGTGGTTTGGGGGCCGTGAACTATGGCTACACCTTC. Full variable domain (outside the CDR3, taken from reference TRBV12-5 and TRBJ1-2): DARVTQTPRHKVTEMGQEVTMRCQPILGHNTVFWYRQTMMQGLELLAYFRNRAPLDDSGMPKDRFSAEMPDATLATLKIQPSEPRDSAVYFCASGLGAVNYGYTFGSGTRLTVV.

This chain uses TRBV6-5 with TRBJ2-7, with a possible D match to TRBD1 (6 bases). Looked up from germline, CDR1 is MNHEY and CDR2 is SVGAGI. Trimming stripped 1 base from V and 5 bases from J, with 9 bases between. The CDR3 consists of 13 residues. The chain's CDR3 is CASSYLTGDEQYF. The CDR3 nucleotides are TGTGCCAGCAGTTACTTGACAGGAGACGAGCAGTACTTC.

The J gene is TRBJ2-1, the V gene TRBV18; TRBD2 aligns across 10 bases. Losses at the gene ends were 4 bases for V and 2 bases for J; bases not matched to a gene: 5. Germline CDR1 reads KGHSH; CDR2 reads LQKENI. This CDR3 comprises 16 residues. The CDR3 coding sequence is TGTGCCAGCTCACGCCCCGGGACTAGCGCCTACAATGAGCAGTTCTTC. Its protein is CASSRPGTSAYNEQFF.

This sequence joins TRBV5-1 and TRBJ1-1; 8 positions agree with TRBD1. Germline V gene sequence: CDR1 SGHRS, CDR2 YFSETQ. The V segment lost 5 bases and the J segment 1 base; nucleotides outside the gene matches: 4. CDR3 length: 14 residues. This CDR3 reads CASRMGQENTEAFF. The CDR3 DNA is TGCGCCAGCAGGATGGGACAGGAGAACACTGAAGCTTTCTTT. Supplemented by reference TRBV5-1 and TRBJ1-1, the full variable domain reads KAGVTQTPRYLIKTRGQQVTLSCSPISGHRSVSWYQQTPGQGLQFLFEYFSETQRNKGNFPGRFSGRQFSNSRSEMNVSTLELGDSALYLCASRMGQENTEAFFGQGTRLTVV.

The gene calls are TRBV18 and TRBJ1-3; weak D call: TRBD1 (5 bases). CDR1 is KGHSH and CDR2 is LQKENI in the germline V gene. The CDR3 has 15 residues. V was cut by 3 bases and J by 2 bases, with 11 bases left in between. Here the CDR3 reads CASSPSRGPGNTIYF. The CDR3 region has the DNA TGTGCCAGCTCACCGAGTAGGGGCCCTGGAAACACCATATATTTT.

Regarding this clone: Other nucleotide sequences in the sample specify the same CDR3. The rearrangement uses TRBV6-5 and TRBJ2-7; TRBD2 is a possible D gene (6 bases). Germline assignment: CDR1 MNHEY and CDR2 SVGAGI. With 6 bases removed from V and 4 bases from J, the gap between germline ends came to 7 bases. CDR3 size: 11 residues. The CDR3 region has the DNA TGTGCCAGCAGGGAGGGTTACGAGCAGTACTTC. Translation gives CASREGYEQYF.

This clone was recorded once. This chain connects TRBV5-1 to TRBJ1-2, with a weak D call TRBD1 (6 bases). CDR3 size: 14 residues. Trimming removed 2 bases at V and 5 bases at J, with 13 bases between. CDR1 is SGHRS and CDR2 is YFSETQ in the germline V gene. CDR3 in DNA: TGCGCCAGCAGCTTTGGACAGCAAATGTATGGCTACACCTTC. Protein sequence: CASSFGQQMYGYTF.

The J gene is TRBJ1-6, the V gene TRBV10-3; the match to TRBD1 covers 7 bases. The CDR3 is made up of 16 amino acids. Germline-derived CDR1 and CDR2 are ENHRY and SYGVKD. The J segment lost 6 bases and the V segment lost 0 bases, leaving 5 bases of the junction unmatched. DNA for the CDR3: TGTGCCATCAGTGAGTCTAGCACAGGGGTTAATTCACCCCTCCACTTT. Translated, it gives CAISESSTGVNSPLHF.

CDR3 amino acids: CASSEAGRDIQYF. CDR3 nucleotide sequence: TGTGCCAGTAGTGAGGCCGGGAGAGACATTCAGTACTTC. This chain joins TRBV19 and TRBJ2-4; a possible D gene is TRBD2 (6 bases). Germline V gene lookup returns CDR1 LNHDA and CDR2 SQIVND (reference sequence). V lost 5 bases and J lost 8, with 13 bases in between. This CDR3 is built from 13 residues.

J is TRBJ2-3 and V is TRBV18, with D possibly being TRBD2 (6 bases). The CDR3 is 16 residues long. Germline V gene sequence: CDR1 KGHSH, CDR2 LQKENI. V shed 3 bases and J shed 8 bases, with 21 bases lying between them. CDR3 bases: TGTGCCAGCTCACCCCCGGGAGCAATCGAGGGAGCTACGCAGTATTTT. It codes for CASSPPGAIEGATQYF.

This chain uses TRBV5-1 with TRBJ1-1; D unclear. V lost 0 bases and J 3 bases, leaving 12 bases between the germline ends. The germline V gene has CDR1 SGHRS and CDR2 YFSETQ. This CDR3 spans 15 amino acids. DNA of the CDR3: TGCGCCAGCAGCTTGGGGTTTGGAGACGACACTGAAGCTTTCTTT. Residues: CASSLGFGDDTEAFF.

V usage is TRBV5-1 and J usage is TRBJ2-5; D unclear. CDR3 length equals 15 residues. Germline V gene lookup returns CDR1 SGHRS and CDR2 YFSETQ. Trimming shortened V by 0 bases and J by 2 bases, and 11 bases separated the two germline ends. The CDR3 DNA follows: TGCGCCAGCAGCTTGGGCGTGGATCTTCAAGAGACCCAGTACTTC. It codes for CASSLGVDLQETQYF.

The chain employs TRBV13 and TRBJ2-2, with no clear D. The length of the CDR3 is 14 residues. Per germline, CDR1 PRHDT and CDR2 FYEKMQ (reference sequence). V was cut by 5 bases and J by 1 base, with 8 bases left in between. The DNA for the CDR3 is TGTGCCAGCAGCCCTAGACAGAACACCGGGGAGCTGTTTTTT. This translates into CASSPRQNTGELFF.

This clone was detected ten times or more. The chain couples TRBV19 to TRBJ2-3; D unresolved. CDR1 and CDR2 from the germline V gene are LNHDA and SQIVND (reference sequence). V lost 3 bases to trimming and J lost 2 bases, with 6 bases between them. The CDR3 consists of 13 residues. The CDR3 loop reads CASSMGLTDTQYF. CDR3 DNA sequence: TGTGCCAGTAGTATGGGCCTCACAGATACGCAGTATTTT.

The chain combines TRBV4-1 with TRBJ1-2; D perhaps matches TRBD1 (6 bases). The V and J ends lost 6 bases and 0 bases respectively, with 17 bases between them. The CDR3 consists of 16 residues. Per germline, CDR1 MGHRA and CDR2 YSYEKL. CDR3 DNA sequence: TGCGCCAGCAGTCCCGAGGGGGGCTTGGCTAACTATGGCTACACCTTC. Translating it yields CASSPEGGLANYGYTF.

The rearrangement links TRBV5-1 to TRBJ2-7, with 7 bases matching TRBD1. The V gene end was trimmed by 4 bases and the J gene end by 11 bases; junction bases not matched to a gene: 6. CDR3 length: 11 residues. Germline values: CDR1 SGHRS, CDR2 YFSETQ. The DNA for the CDR3 is TGCGCCAGCAGCCCCCGACAGGGAAAGTACTTC. Amino acids: CASSPRQGKYF.

The rearrangement uses TRBV4-2 and TRBJ1-1; D unclear. The CDR3 is 13 residues long. V shed 2 bases and J shed 8 bases, with 12 bases lying between them. The germline V gene has CDR1 LGHNA and CDR2 YNFKEQ. The CDR3 nucleotides are TGTGCCAGCAGCCAAAGAAAGGGATCCGAAGCTTTCTTT. Amino acid sequence: CASSQRKGSEAFF.

The chain links TRBV6-5 to TRBJ2-7; D is perhaps TRBD2 (6 bases). The CDR3 contains 13 residues. Trimming took off 8 bases at V and 4 bases at J, with 15 bases between the two ends. Per germline, CDR1 MNHEY and CDR2 SVGAGI. The CDR3 DNA reads TGTGCCAGCGCGGCGGGGATTGTGTACGAGCAGTACTTC. It yields the protein CASAAGIVYEQYF.

Note on this clone: Other DNA variants within this sample encode the same CDR3. The chain recombines TRBV3-1 (or the pseudogene TRBV3-2) with TRBJ1-3; TRBD1 agrees at 9 bases. CDR1 and CDR2 (germline): LGHDT, YNNKEL (reference sequence). The CDR3 is made up of 14 amino acids. With 4 bases clipped from V and 3 bases from J, the junction kept 1 base outside the gene matches. The CDR3 DNA reads as TGTGCCAGCAGCCGGACAGGGGATGGAAACACCATATATTTT. It codes for CASSRTGDGNTIYF.

This clone was seen once. The chain combines TRBV19 with TRBJ2-3, with D possibly TRBD2 on 6 matching bases. The CDR3 covers 14 residues. V lost 7 bases and J lost 5, with 16 bases in between. Germline CDR1 and CDR2: LNHDA and SQIVND (reference sequence). This chain's CDR3 is CASTRGSQGDTQYF. CDR3 sequence (DNA): TGTGCCAGTACCCGGGGGAGCCAGGGAGATACGCAGTATTTT.